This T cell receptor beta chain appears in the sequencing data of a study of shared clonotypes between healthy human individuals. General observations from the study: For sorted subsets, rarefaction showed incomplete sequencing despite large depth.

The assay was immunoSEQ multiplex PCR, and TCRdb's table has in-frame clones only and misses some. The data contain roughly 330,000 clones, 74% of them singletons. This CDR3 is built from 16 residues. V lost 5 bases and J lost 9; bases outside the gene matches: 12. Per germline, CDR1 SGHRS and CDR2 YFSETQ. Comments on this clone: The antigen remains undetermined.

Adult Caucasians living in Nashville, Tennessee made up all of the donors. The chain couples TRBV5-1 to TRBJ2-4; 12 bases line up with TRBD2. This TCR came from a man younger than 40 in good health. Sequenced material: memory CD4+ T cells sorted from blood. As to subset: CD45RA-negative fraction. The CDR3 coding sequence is TGCGCCAGCAGATTGACTAGCGGGAGTAGTAGTGGCATTCAGTACTTC. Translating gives CASRLTSGSSSGIQYF. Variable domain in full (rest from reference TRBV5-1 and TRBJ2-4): KAGVTQTPRYLIKTRGQQVTLSCSPISGHRSVSWYQQTPGQGLQFLFEYFSETQRNKGNFPGRFSGRQFSNSRSEMNVSTLELGDSALYLCASRLTSGSSSGIQYFGAGTRLSVL.